Here is one T cell receptor (beta chain) with its context. Its antigen is undetermined. CDR3 size: 13 residues. Deletions cut 1 base from V and 2 bases from J, with 7 bases between. Germline V lookup: CDR1 SGHKS, CDR2 YYEKEE (reference sequence). The sample originates from a study of metastatic and nonmetastatic thyroid tumors. Study overall: Samples came from malignant and benign thyroid patients, and repertoires were compared across blood and tumor or nodule tissue.

Using MiXCR, TCRdb reanalyzed the PCR reads. The table includes around 17,000 clones, under 40% detected once. Study-level points and caveats: Reportedly, malignant thyroid tumors had significantly higher TCR beta diversity than benign nodules, in blood and tumor.

No patient received treatment before thyroid surgery. The sample comprised tumor tissue. This receptor was taken from a male donor with papillary thyroid cancer or a benign thyroid nodule (not recorded which). Some clones in this sample may be carry-over from other donors' samples. The gene calls are TRBV5-5 and TRBJ2-7; D not certain. This CDR3 reads CASSLYLTYEQYF. CDR3 nucleotide sequence: TGTGCCAGCAGCTTGTACCTTACCTACGAGCAGTACTTC.